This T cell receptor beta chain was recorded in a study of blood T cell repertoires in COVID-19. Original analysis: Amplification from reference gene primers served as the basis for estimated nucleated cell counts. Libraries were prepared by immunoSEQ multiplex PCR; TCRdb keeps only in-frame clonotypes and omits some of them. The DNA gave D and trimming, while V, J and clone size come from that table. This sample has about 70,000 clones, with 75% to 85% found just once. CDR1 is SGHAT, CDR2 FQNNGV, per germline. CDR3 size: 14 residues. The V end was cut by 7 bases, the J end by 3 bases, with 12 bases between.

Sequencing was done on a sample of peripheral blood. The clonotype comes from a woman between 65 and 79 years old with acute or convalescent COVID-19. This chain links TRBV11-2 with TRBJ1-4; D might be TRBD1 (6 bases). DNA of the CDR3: TGTGCCAGCAAACCGGGACACTCTAATGAAAAACTGTTTTTT. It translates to CASKPGHSNEKLFF. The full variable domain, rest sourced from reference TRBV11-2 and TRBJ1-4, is EAGVAQSPRYKIIEKRQSVAFWCNPISGHATLYWYQQILGQGPKLLIQFQNNGVVDDSQLPKDRFSAERLKGVDSTLKIQPAKLEDSAVYLCASKPGHSNEKLFFGSGTQLSVL.